This T cell receptor beta chain was recovered during a study of T cell changes during pregnancy in multiple sclerosis. TCRdb keeps only in-frame clones here, not all; method: immunoSEQ multiplex PCR. The table records about 46,000 clones, 80% to 95% of them present only once. This CDR3 contains 14 residues. Germline lookup yields CDR1 MNHEY and CDR2 SMNVEV (reference sequence). Losses at the gene ends were 6 bases for V and 8 bases for J; bases not matched to a gene: 10. This specimen consisted of CD8+ T cells from peripheral blood mononuclear cells, obtained after pregnancy. This clonotype originated in a female donor with multiple sclerosis, enrolled in a pregnancy study. The chain recombines TRBV27 with TRBJ1-2; 9 bases line up with TRBD1. The CDR3 nucleotides read TGTGCCAGCAGATTTTCCGGGACAGGGCACGGCTACACCTTC. Amino acid sequence: CASRFSGTGHGYTF.